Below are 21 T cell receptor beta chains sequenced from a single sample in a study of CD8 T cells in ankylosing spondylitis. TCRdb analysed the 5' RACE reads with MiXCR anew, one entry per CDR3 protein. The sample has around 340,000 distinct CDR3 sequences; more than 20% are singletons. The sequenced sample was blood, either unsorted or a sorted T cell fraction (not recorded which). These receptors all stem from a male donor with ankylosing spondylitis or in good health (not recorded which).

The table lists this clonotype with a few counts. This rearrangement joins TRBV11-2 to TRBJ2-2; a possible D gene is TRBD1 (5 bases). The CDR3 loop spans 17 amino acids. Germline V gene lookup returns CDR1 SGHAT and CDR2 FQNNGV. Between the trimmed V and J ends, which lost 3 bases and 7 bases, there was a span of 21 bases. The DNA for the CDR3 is TGTGCCAGCAGCTTCCCGACAAGGGGCGGTGCTGGCGGGGAGCTGTTTTTT. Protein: CASSFPTRGGAGGELFF.

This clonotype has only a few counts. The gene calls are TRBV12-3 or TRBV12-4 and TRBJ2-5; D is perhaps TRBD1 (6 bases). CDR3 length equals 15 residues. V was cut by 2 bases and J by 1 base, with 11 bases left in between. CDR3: CASSLWDTAQETQYF. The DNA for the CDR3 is TGTGCCAGCAGTTTATGGGACACAGCCCAAGAGACCCAGTACTTC.

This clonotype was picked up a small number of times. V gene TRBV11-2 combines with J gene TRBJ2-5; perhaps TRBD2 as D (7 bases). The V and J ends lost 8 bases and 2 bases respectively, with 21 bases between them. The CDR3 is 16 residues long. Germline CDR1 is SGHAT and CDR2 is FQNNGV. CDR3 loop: CASSKGGGFPQETQYF. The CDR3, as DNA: TGTGCCAGCTCCAAGGGGGGGGGCTTCCCTCAAGAGACCCAGTACTTC.

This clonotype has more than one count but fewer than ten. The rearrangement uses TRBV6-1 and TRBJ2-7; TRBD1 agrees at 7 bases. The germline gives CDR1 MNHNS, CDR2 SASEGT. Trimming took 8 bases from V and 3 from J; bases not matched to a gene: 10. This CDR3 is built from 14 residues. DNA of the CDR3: TGTGCCAGCCTAGACAGGGCCACGTTCTACGAGCAGTACTTC. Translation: CASLDRATFYEQYF.

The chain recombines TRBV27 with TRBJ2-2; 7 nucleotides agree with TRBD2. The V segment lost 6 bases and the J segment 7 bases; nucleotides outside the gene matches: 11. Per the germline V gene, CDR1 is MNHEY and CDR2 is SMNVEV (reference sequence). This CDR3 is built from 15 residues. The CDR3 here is CASRPGGGGGGELFF. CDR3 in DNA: TGTGCCAGCAGACCCGGTGGCGGGGGAGGCGGGGAGCTGTTTTTT.

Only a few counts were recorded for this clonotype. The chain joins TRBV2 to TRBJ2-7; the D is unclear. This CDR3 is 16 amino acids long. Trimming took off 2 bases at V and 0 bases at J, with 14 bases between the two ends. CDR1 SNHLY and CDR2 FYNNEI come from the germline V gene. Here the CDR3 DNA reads TGTGCCAGCAGTGAAAGTCCGTCAGGCGCCTCCTACGAGCAGTACTTC. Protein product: CASSESPSGASYEQYF.

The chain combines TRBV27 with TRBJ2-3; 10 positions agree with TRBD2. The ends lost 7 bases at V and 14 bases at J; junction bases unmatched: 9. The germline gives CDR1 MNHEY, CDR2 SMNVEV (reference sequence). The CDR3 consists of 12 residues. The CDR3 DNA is TGTGCCAGCACCCAAAGCGGGGGGGCCCGGTATTTT. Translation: CASTQSGGARYF.

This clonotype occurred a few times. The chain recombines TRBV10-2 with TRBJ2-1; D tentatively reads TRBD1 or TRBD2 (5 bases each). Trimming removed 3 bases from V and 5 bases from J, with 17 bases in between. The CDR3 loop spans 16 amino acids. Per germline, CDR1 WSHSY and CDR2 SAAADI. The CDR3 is CASSEGDMGSNNEQFF. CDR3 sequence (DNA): TGCGCCAGCAGTGAAGGGGATATGGGGAGTAACAATGAGCAGTTCTTC.

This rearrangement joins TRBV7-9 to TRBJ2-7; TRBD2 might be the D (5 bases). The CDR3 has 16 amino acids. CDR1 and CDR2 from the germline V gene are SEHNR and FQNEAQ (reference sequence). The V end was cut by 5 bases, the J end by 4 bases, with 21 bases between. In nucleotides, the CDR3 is TGTGCCAGCAGCACAATCAGCGGAAGCTTGGGGTACGAGCAGTACTTC. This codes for CASSTISGSLGYEQYF.

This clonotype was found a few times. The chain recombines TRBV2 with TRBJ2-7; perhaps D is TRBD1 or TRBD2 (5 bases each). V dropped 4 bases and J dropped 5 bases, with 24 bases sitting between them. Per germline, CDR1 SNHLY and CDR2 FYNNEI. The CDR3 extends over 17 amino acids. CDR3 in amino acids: CASSGLKWGIFYDEQYF. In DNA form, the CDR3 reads TGTGCCAGCAGTGGACTAAAGTGGGGGATTTTTTATGACGAGCAGTACTTC.

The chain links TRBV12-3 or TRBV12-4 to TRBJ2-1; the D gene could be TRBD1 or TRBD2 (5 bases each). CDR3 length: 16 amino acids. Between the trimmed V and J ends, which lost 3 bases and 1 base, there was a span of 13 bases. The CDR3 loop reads CASSFLGTVSYNEQFF. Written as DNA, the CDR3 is TGTGCCAGCAGTTTCTTAGGGACCGTATCCTACAATGAGCAGTTCTTC.

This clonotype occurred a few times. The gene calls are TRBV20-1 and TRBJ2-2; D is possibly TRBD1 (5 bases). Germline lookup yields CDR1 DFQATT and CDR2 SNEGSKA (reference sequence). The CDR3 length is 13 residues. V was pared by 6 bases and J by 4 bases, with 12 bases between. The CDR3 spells CSALDRLTGELFF. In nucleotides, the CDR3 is TGCAGTGCCCTCGACAGACTCACCGGGGAGCTGTTTTTT.

The CDR3 reads CASSLGSDLYEQYF. The CDR3 region has the DNA TGCGCCAGCAGCTTAGGTAGCGACCTCTACGAGCAGTACTTC. This rearrangement joins TRBV5-1 to TRBJ2-7; a possible D gene is TRBD2 (5 bases). The V and J ends lost 2 bases and 3 bases respectively, with 12 bases between them. Germline CDR1 and CDR2: SGHRS and YFSETQ. CDR3 size: 14 residues.

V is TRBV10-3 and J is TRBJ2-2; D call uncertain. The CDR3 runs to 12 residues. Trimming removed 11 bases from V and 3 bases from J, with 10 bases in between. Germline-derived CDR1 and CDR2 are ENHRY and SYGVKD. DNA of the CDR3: TGTGCCTTCCGCGAATACACCGGGGAGCTGTTTTTT. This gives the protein CAFREYTGELFF.

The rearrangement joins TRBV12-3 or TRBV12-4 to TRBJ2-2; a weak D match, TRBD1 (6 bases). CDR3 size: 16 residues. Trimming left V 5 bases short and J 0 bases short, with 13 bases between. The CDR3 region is CASSPRDNANTGELFF. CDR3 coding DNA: TGTGCCAGCAGTCCCCGGGACAACGCGAACACCGGGGAGCTGTTTTTT.

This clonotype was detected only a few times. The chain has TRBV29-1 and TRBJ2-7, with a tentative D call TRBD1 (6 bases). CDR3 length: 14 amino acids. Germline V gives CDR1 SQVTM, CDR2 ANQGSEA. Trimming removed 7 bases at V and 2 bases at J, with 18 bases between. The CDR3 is CSARGVLGTYEQYF. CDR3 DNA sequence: TGCAGCGCCAGGGGAGTGTTAGGAACCTACGAGCAGTACTTC.

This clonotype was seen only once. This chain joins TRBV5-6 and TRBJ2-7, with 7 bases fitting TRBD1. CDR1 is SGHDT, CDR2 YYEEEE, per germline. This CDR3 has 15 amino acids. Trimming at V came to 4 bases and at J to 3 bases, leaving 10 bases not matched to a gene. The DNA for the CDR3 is TGTGCCAGCAGCCGCATCGACAGGGTCAGCTACGAGCAGTACTTC. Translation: CASSRIDRVSYEQYF. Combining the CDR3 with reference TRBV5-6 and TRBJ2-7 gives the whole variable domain DAGVTQSPTHLIKTRGQQVTLRCSPKSGHDTVSWYQQALGQGPQFIFQYYEEEERQRGNFPDRFSGHQFPNYSSELNVNALLLGDSALYLCASSRIDRVSYEQYFGPGTRLTVT.

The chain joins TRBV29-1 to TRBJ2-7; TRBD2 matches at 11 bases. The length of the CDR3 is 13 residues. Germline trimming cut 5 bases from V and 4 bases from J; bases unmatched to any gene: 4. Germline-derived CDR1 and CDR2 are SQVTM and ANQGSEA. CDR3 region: CSVRLAGRYEQYF. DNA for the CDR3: TGCAGCGTTCGACTAGCGGGGCGTTACGAGCAGTACTTC.

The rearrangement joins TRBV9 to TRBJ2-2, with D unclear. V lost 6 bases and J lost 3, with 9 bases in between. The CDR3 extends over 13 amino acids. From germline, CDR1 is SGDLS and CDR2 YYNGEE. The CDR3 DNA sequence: TGTGCCAGCACCTTAGCAGACACCGGGGAGCTGTTTTTT. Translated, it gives CASTLADTGELFF.

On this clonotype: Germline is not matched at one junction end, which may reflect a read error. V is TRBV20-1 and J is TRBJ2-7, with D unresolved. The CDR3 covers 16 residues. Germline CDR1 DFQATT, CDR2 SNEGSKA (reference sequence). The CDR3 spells CCAISTPGLPPHEQYF. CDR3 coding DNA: TGCTGTGCTATCTCCACCCCCGGGCTCCCACCCCACGAGCAGTACTTC.

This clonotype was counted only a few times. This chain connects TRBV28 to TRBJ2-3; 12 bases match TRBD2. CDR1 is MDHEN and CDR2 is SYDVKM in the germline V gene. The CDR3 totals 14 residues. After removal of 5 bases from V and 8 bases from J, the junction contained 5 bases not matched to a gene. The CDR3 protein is CASSLAGGRGTQYF. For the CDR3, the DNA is TGTGCCAGCAGTCTAGCGGGGGGGCGGGGTACGCAGTATTTT.